A selection of T cell receptor beta chains follows, all from one sample in a study of blood T cell repertoires in COVID-19. Data came from immunoSEQ multiplex PCR; TCRdb stores just in-frame clones and leaves some out. Found here are approximately 35,000 clones, just over 85% of them singletons; the top ten hold around 5%. The sequencing input was peripheral blood. These receptors were collected from a woman between 65 and 79 years old with active COVID-19. The CDR3 runs from the conserved cysteine through the conserved F or W. A D gene is named only where the DNA matches it firmly. Only some rows state a clone size, as once, few, many or a class for expanded clones.

clone size	D gene	V gene	J gene	CDR3 DNA	CDR3 protein
-	-	TRBV5-4	TRBJ2-7	TGTGCCAGCAGCTCTGGGACAGCGGGCGAGCAGTACTTC	CASSSGTAGEQYF
few	-	TRBV7-3	TRBJ2-2	TGTGCCAGCAGCTTAACAGCGACCGGGGAGCTGTTTTTT	CASSLTATGELFF
few	-	TRBV4-1	TRBJ2-7	TGCGCCAGCAGCCCAGCGGACTCTGGATTTTACGAGCAGTACTTC	CASSPADSGFYEQYF
-	TRBD2	TRBV5-1	TRBJ2-1	TGCGCCAGCAGCTTCTCAGCCGCTAGCGGGGGGGGCGGTGAGCAGTTCTTC	CASSFSAASGGGGEQFF
-	-	TRBV4-1	TRBJ2-2	TGCGCCAGCAGCCCTCGGACTCAACCGAACACCGGGGAGCTGTTTTTT	CASSPRTQPNTGELFF
-	-	TRBV9	TRBJ2-1	TGTGCCAGCAGCCCCCCGGATAGCCACAACAATGAGCAGTTCTTC	CASSPPDSHNNEQFF
-	-	TRBV14	TRBJ2-1	TGTGCCAGCAGCCAAGCGACAAGCAAGGAGCAGTTCTTC	CASSQATSKEQFF
-	-	TRBV11-2	TRBJ2-1	TGTGCCAGCGCGAAACAGGGCTCAGGGCAGCACGTCGGGTTCTTC	CASAKQGSGQHVGFF
-	TRBD1	TRBV18	TRBJ2-7	TGTGCCAGCTCACCGGGACAGGGTACAGCCTACGAGCAGTACTTC	CASSPGQGTAYEQYF
few	-	TRBV3-1/TRBV3-2	TRBJ1-2	TGTGCCAGCAGCCAAGTCGCAGGGAACTATGGCTACACCTTC	CASSQVAGNYGYTF
-	TRBD2	TRBV10-3	TRBJ2-5	TGTGCCATCAGTGAGGGGACTAAACAAGAGACCCAGTACTTC	CAISEGTKQETQYF
-	-	TRBV29-1	TRBJ1-2	TGCAGCGCCATCGCAGGGGAGGGTTACTATGGCTACACCTTC	CSAIAGEGYYGYTF
-	TRBD1	TRBV7-2	TRBJ2-7	TGTGCCAGCAGCCCCGGGACAGGGGCCTACGAGCAGTACTTC	CASSPGTGAYEQYF
-	-	TRBV6-2/TRBV6-3	TRBJ1-2	TGTGCCAGCAGTCCCTTATCGGGAGGCTACACCTTC	CASSPLSGGYTF
-	TRBD1	TRBV19	TRBJ1-3	TGTGCCAGTGGACAGGGTCTCTCTGGAAACACCATATATTTT	CASGQGLSGNTIYF
-	-	TRBV4-1	TRBJ2-1	TGCGCCAGCAGCCAAGATCTGGACTACGGCTACAATGAGCAGTTCTTC	CASSQDLDYGYNEQFF
-	TRBD1	TRBV4-3	TRBJ1-3	TGCGCCAGCAGCCCGGACAGGGGGCCTGGAAACACCATATATTTT	CASSPDRGPGNTIYF
-	-	TRBV13	TRBJ1-1	TGTGCCAGCAAAGACCGCAGCAGGGCGATTTCTGAAGCTTTCTTT	CASKDRSRAISEAFF
-	-	TRBV5-6	TRBJ1-1	TGTGCCAGCAGCTTGGTGGAGGGCTGGGTCACTGAAGCTTTCTTT	CASSLVEGWVTEAFF
-	TRBD1	TRBV29-1	TRBJ1-2	TGCAGCGTTGGTGAGGGGGCGAATGGCTACACCTTC	CSVGEGANGYTF
-	TRBD2	TRBV9	TRBJ2-3	TGTGCCAGCAGCGTAGGGCACATACTAGCGGGGGGCCTAACAGATACGCAGTATTTT	CASSVGHILAGGLTDTQYF
-	-	TRBV12-3/TRBV12-4	TRBJ2-7	TGTGCCAGCAGGGACAGTTCCTACGAGCAGTACTTC	CASRDSSYEQYF
once	-	TRBV4-3	TRBJ2-1	TGCGCCAGCAGCCAAGAAGGGGGAACCAACTACAATGAGCAGTTCTTC	CASSQEGGTNYNEQFF
-	-	TRBV29-1	TRBJ1-2	TGCAGCGTCACCCAGGACTATGGCTACACCTTC	CSVTQDYGYTF
-	-	TRBV11-2	TRBJ2-5	TGTGCCAGCAGCTTCCGTAGGACCCAGTACTTC	CASSFRRTQYF
-	TRBD2	TRBV5-4	TRBJ2-3	TGTGCCAGCAGCTTGGGGGGTAGCGGGGATGGCACAGATACGCAGTATTTT	CASSLGGSGDGTDTQYF
-	-	TRBV29-1	TRBJ2-3	TGCAGCGTTACCCGGGACTTCATTGCGCAGTATTTT	CSVTRDFIAQYF
-	-	TRBV6-5	TRBJ2-7	TGTGCCAGCAGTTTAGGTAGGGAGGACTACGAGCAGTACTTC	CASSLGREDYEQYF
-	-	TRBV29-1	TRBJ2-3	TGCAGCGTGGGTCAGGGATCGTATACGCAGTATTTT	CSVGQGSYTQYF
-	TRBD2	TRBV11-2	TRBJ2-5	TGTGCCAGCAGCCGCGGTTTACTAGCGGGGGACGAAGAGACCCAGTACTTC	CASSRGLLAGDEETQYF
few	-	TRBV19	TRBJ2-3	TGTGCCAGTAGGGAGCTCGGACACACAGATACGCAGTATTTT	CASRELGHTDTQYF
-	TRBD2	TRBV29-1	TRBJ2-5	TGCAGCGCACTCAGGGGTTCGGGGGGGGAGACCCAGTACTTC	CSALRGSGGETQYF
-	-	TRBV2	TRBJ2-3	TGTGCCAGCAGTGACGGAGGGGTGATAAGCACAGATACGCAGTATTTT	CASSDGGVISTDTQYF
-	-	TRBV5-4	TRBJ2-3	TGTGCCAGCAGCCAGGGTGACCTAGGGGTGGAAACGCAGTATTTT	CASSQGDLGVETQYF
-	TRBD1	TRBV5-8	TRBJ2-7	TGTGCCAGCAGCCGAAGGACAGGGACCTACGAGCAGTACTTC	CASSRRTGTYEQYF
-	-	TRBV13	TRBJ2-1	TGTGCCAGCAGCTTAACGCCTAGCTCCAATGAGCAGTTCTTC	CASSLTPSSNEQFF
-	-	TRBV7-2	TRBJ2-3	TGTGCCAGCAGCTTAGAGGGGGGGCACACAGATACGCAGTATTTT	CASSLEGGHTDTQYF
-	-	TRBV9	TRBJ1-2	TGTGCCAGCAGCGTACTCCCCAGCAGGTTCTATGGCTACACCTTC	CASSVLPSRFYGYTF
-	TRBD2	TRBV3-1/TRBV3-2	TRBJ2-5	TGTGCCAGCAGGCCTAGCGGGGGGCAAGAGACCCAGTACTTC	CASRPSGGQETQYF
-	TRBD2	TRBV20-1	TRBJ2-3	TGCAGTGCTAGTACACTAGCGGGGGGTGGAGATACGCAGTATTTT	CSASTLAGGGDTQYF
-	-	TRBV29-1	TRBJ1-2	TGCAGCGGGGGGGTGAGGGATGAAGGCTACACCTTC	CSGGVRDEGYTF
-	-	TRBV6-5	TRBJ1-4	TGTGCCAGCAGGGGCGGGGCTTCTAATGAAAAACTGTTTTTT	CASRGGASNEKLFF
-	-	TRBV11-3	TRBJ2-4	TGTGCCAGCAGCTTAGGGGGGACACGGGGCAAAAACATTCAGTACTTC	CASSLGGTRGKNIQYF
-	-	TRBV5-1	TRBJ2-7	TGCGCCAGCAGCTTGGAGGCGGGGCTCGGCGGCGAGCAGTACTTC	CASSLEAGLGGEQYF
-	-	TRBV5-6	TRBJ2-3	TGTGCCAGCAGCTTGGTCGGGTCGCAGTATTTT	CASSLVGSQYF
-	-	TRBV9	TRBJ1-1	TGTGCCAGCAGCGTAGCGAGCACTTTGAACACTGAAGCTTTCTTT	CASSVASTLNTEAFF
-	-	TRBV6-5	TRBJ1-6	TGTGTCAGCAGACAGGTAGATAATTCACCCCTCCACTTT	CVSRQVDNSPLHF
-	TRBD2	TRBV29-1	TRBJ2-1	TGCAGCGTTATGAATATAGCGGGGGGCCTCAACAATGAGCAGTTCTTC	CSVMNIAGGLNNEQFF
-	-	TRBV30	TRBJ2-5	TGTGCCTCGCGCCCCCATCGGGAGACCCAGTACTTC	CASRPHRETQYF
-	TRBD1	TRBV27	TRBJ1-1	TGTGCCAGCGGGACCCGACAGGGGGCCTCCCGGGTGCCTGAAGCTTTCTTT	CASGTRQGASRVPEAFF
-	TRBD2	TRBV11-3	TRBJ2-1	TGTGCCAGCGAGGGGGGTCTAGCGGGTCTAAGTTCGATCTACAATGAGCAGTTCTTC	CASEGGLAGLSSIYNEQFF
few	TRBD2	TRBV5-1	TRBJ2-5	TGCGCCAGTCGACCGGGACTAGCGGGGCTGGGGACCCAGTACTTC	CASRPGLAGLGTQYF
-	-	TRBV7-3	TRBJ2-6	TGTGCCAGCAGCTCCCCACAGGGTTCTAGATCTGGGGCCAACGTCCTGACTTTC	CASSSPQGSRSGANVLTF
-	-	TRBV2	TRBJ2-1	TGTGCCAGCGATCCCCAGGGGGGACGAGCAAGGGGGCCCCAGTTCTTC	CASDPQGGRARGPQFF
-	-	TRBV30	TRBJ2-5	TGTGCCTGGACCCGGGGATCCCAAGAGACCCAGTACTTC	CAWTRGSQETQYF
-	TRBD2	TRBV10-3	TRBJ2-5	TGTGCCATCAGTGGGTCTAGCGGGCAAGAGACCCAGTACTTC	CAISGSSGQETQYF